These 13 T cell receptor beta chains share one sample of origin, sequenced in a study of cytomegalovirus exposure and HLA in healthy donors (dated by TCRdb to the late 2010s). Libraries came from the immunoSEQ multiplex PCR assay. For the multiplex PCR, a mixture combining 60 forward primers for TCR Vbeta segments and 13 reverse primers for TCR Jbeta segments was used. TCRdb took over this immuneACCESS table, retaining in-frame rearrangements with V and J assigned. Such tables are incomplete; in checked studies, under half of the missing clones stem from an unresolved V gene, and the remainder is unexplained. This sample is represented by 140,000 to 150,000 clones; around 80% of them were singletons. The ten largest clones represent just under 3% of the sample. Material: PBMCs. These receptors all stem from a female donor in good health and CMV-seronegative.

The genes are TRBV27 and TRBJ1-6; D is perhaps TRBD1 (5 bases). This CDR3 has 18 residues. V was cut by 1 base and J by 0 bases, with 13 bases left in between. Per germline, CDR1 MNHEY and CDR2 SMNVEV (reference sequence). CDR3 residues: CASSLYGGTSSYNSPLHF. The CDR3, as DNA: TGTGCCAGCAGTTTATACGGGGGGACCAGCTCCTATAATTCACCCCTCCACTTT.

The chain couples TRBV30 to TRBJ1-3; D gene unclear. Deletions cut 4 bases from V and 9 bases from J, with 28 bases between. Germline CDR1 and CDR2: GTSNPN and SVGIG (reference sequence). There are 17 residues in the CDR3. CDR3 in DNA: TGTGCCTGGATTGCGGGTAGGAAAGGCTCTATCGGGAGCACCATATATTTT. This sequence encodes CAWIAGRKGSIGSTIYF. The full variable domain, its missing parts supplied by reference TRBV30 and TRBJ1-3, is SQTIHQWPATLVQPVGSPLSLECTVEGTSNPNLYWYRQAAGRGLQLLFYSVGIGQISSEVPQNLSASRPQDRQFILSSKKLLLSDSGFYLCAWIAGRKGSIGSTIYFGEGSWLTVV.

The V and J genes are TRBV28 and TRBJ1-2, with 10 bases matching TRBD1. CDR3 length equals 14 residues. Trimming removed 6 bases from V and 4 bases from J; junction bases left unmatched: 5. Germline V lookup: CDR1 MDHEN, CDR2 SYDVKM. Written as DNA, the CDR3 is TGTGCCAGCAGGCAGACAGGGGGCCTCTATGGCTACACCTTC. The encoded protein is CASRQTGGLYGYTF.

This chain joins TRBV4-2 and TRBJ2-2; D not resolved. Trimming cost V 0 bases and J 4 bases, with 9 bases left between them. The CDR3 has 15 amino acids. Germline V gives CDR1 LGHNA, CDR2 YNFKEQ. In DNA form, the CDR3 reads TGTGCCAGCAGCCAAGACCCCCCCTTCACCGGGGAGCTGTTTTTT. Translated, it gives CASSQDPPFTGELFF.

The rearrangement joins TRBV28 to TRBJ2-3; 11 nucleotides match TRBD2. This CDR3 comprises 15 residues. Germline loops: CDR1 MDHEN, CDR2 SYDVKM. The J segment lost 5 bases and the V segment lost 9 bases, leaving 10 bases of the junction unmatched. The DNA of the CDR3 is TGTGCCAGTTCTACTAGCGGGGGAACCTTAGATACGCAGTATTTT. It yields the protein CASSTSGGTLDTQYF.

There are many counts of this clone. The V gene is TRBV27, the J gene TRBJ2-2; unclear D gene. The CDR3 is 12 residues long. V was pared by 6 bases and J by 6 bases, with 8 bases between. Per germline, CDR1 MNHEY and CDR2 SMNVEV (reference sequence). CDR3 region: CASSRLPGELFF. The CDR3 DNA is TGTGCCAGCAGCCGACTCCCCGGGGAGCTGTTTTTT.

This clone occurred once. This sequence joins TRBV5-4 and TRBJ1-2, with 7 bases that match TRBD1. From germline, CDR1 is SGHNT and CDR2 YYREEE (reference sequence). The V and J ends lost 4 bases and 5 bases, in that order; junction bases with no gene match: 8. This CDR3 spans 14 amino acids. The CDR3 DNA is TGTGCCAGCAGCGTACCGGGACAGAAGTATGGCTACACCTTC. Protein sequence: CASSVPGQKYGYTF.

The V call is TRBV11-2, the J call TRBJ2-7, with 10 bases that match TRBD1. The CDR3 contains 17 residues. The germline V gene encodes CDR1 SGHAT and CDR2 FQNNGV. Trimming at V came to 0 bases and at J to 4 bases, leaving 9 bases not matched to a gene. The CDR3 DNA sequence: TGTGCCAGCAGCTTAGAGTTGGGGCGGACAGGGGGGTACGAGCAGTACTTC. Encoded protein: CASSLELGRTGGYEQYF. The full variable domain, with the rest looked up from reference TRBV11-2 and TRBJ2-7, is EAGVAQSPRYKIIEKRQSVAFWCNPISGHATLYWYQQILGQGPKLLIQFQNNGVVDDSQLPKDRFSAERLKGVDSTLKIQPAKLEDSAVYLCASSLELGRTGGYEQYFGPGTRLTVT.

This clone has only one observation. The DNA of the CDR3 is TGTGCCAGCAGTGAAGCGGTCCGGGGGAATACGCAGTATTTT. Its translation: CASSEAVRGNTQYF. This sequence joins TRBV6-1 and TRBJ2-3; the D gene is possibly TRBD2 (6 bases). V shed 0 bases and J shed 7 bases, with 11 bases lying between them. Germline-derived CDR1 and CDR2 are MNHNS and SASEGT. This CDR3 spans 14 amino acids.

The gene calls are TRBV7-2 and TRBJ2-1; 7 bases agree with TRBD1. J gave up 4 bases and V 7 bases, and 10 bases lay outside the gene matches. Per the germline V gene, CDR1 is SGHTA and CDR2 is FQGNSA. This CDR3 comprises 15 residues. As DNA, the CDR3 is TGTGCCAGCACCACGGGACAGTCGAATTACAATGAGCAGTTCTTC. Amino acid sequence: CASTTGQSNYNEQFF.

The chain combines TRBV5-6 with TRBJ1-3; a weak D match, TRBD1 (6 bases). Germline values: CDR1 SGHDT, CDR2 YYEEEE. V gave up 4 bases and J gave up 0 bases, with 17 bases separating them. The length of the CDR3 is 17 residues. The CDR3: CASSLSYRVSSGNTIYF. The CDR3 coding sequence is TGTGCCAGCAGCCTTTCGTACAGGGTTTCCTCTGGAAACACCATATATTTT.

V and J are TRBV6-5 and TRBJ1-6; a possible D gene is TRBD1 (6 bases). The CDR3 spans 16 residues. Trimming pared 0 bases from V and 9 bases from J, leaving 15 bases between. The germline gives CDR1 MNHEY, CDR2 SVGAGI. The CDR3, as DNA: TGTGCCAGCAGTTACTCAGGGGGTAGGGCGGGTTCACCCCTCCACTTT. Its protein is CASSYSGGRAGSPLHF.

This clone was recorded a few times. The chain combines TRBV19 with TRBJ2-1; TRBD2 matches at 14 bases. V was clipped by 3 bases and J by 4 bases; unmatched bases: 8. CDR3 length: 18 amino acids. Germline lookup yields CDR1 LNHDA and CDR2 SQIVND (reference sequence). CDR3 in amino acids: CASSIGTSGRGWYNEQFF. In nucleotides, the CDR3 is TGTGCCAGTAGTATTGGGACTAGCGGGAGAGGTTGGTACAATGAGCAGTTCTTC.